This T cell receptor (beta chain) stems from a study of shared clonotypes between healthy human individuals. About the study: Three plates each covered CD4 naive and memory; CD8 naive two, CD8 memory one.

Overall study findings and caveats: The naive CD4 repertoires of several donors were compared, and approximately 5.3% of clonotypes were shared.

The CDR3 contains 14 residues. Unmatched junction bases numbered 0, after V lost 0 bases and J lost 6 bases. Germline CDR1 LGHNA, CDR2 YNFKEQ. Concerning this clone itself: Antigen unknown.

Clones were read by immunoSEQ multiplex PCR, and TCRdb kept only the in-frame ones, dropping some. The repertoire holds around 1.4 million clones, about 98.5% seen once, with 0.36% in the top ten. Sample: naive CD4+ T cells sorted from blood. Subset specified: CD45RA+ positively selected. This chain connects TRBV4-2 to TRBJ1-5, with 9 bases fitting TRBD1. The TCR originated in a man aged 25 to 40 in good health. In nucleotides, the CDR3 is TGTGCCAGCAGCCAAGAGACAGGGGGTCAGCCCCAGCATTTT. Protein: CASSQETGGQPQHF.